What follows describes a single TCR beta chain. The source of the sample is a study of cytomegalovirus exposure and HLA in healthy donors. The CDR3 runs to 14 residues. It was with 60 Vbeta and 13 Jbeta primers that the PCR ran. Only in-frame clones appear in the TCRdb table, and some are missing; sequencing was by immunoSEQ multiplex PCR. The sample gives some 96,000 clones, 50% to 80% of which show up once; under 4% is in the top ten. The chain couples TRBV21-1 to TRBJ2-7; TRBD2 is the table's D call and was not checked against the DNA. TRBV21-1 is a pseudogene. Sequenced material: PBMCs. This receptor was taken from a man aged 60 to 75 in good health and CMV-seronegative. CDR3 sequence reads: CASSTSGGYTEQYF. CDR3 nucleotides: TGTGCCAGCAGCACCAGTGGGGGGTATACCGAGCAGTACTTC.